This T cell receptor (beta chain) was documented in a study of shared T cell receptors in the human thymus. In germline, CDR1 is SGHAT, CDR2 FQNNGV. The CDR3 is made up of 15 amino acids. Between the trimmed V and J ends, which lost 0 bases and 8 bases, there was a span of 16 bases. Assay used: immunoSEQ multiplex PCR; TCRdb lists only in-frame clones, some missing. The repertoire includes hundreds of thousands of clones, roughly 90% of them detected once, and approximately 0.011% sits in the top ten. These records were also assigned to another study, of human thymus T cells. That study adds: Resections removed during corrective heart surgery provided the thymus tissue used. The authors found apparently biased V and J gene usage in thymic and blood repertoires. Thymic repertoires from unrelated individuals overlapped highly, related research reported.

Material for sequencing was thymocytes. The origin of this receptor is a boy under three years old with a congenital heart defect. V and J are TRBV11-2 and TRBJ1-2; tentative D call: TRBD1 (5 bases). The CDR3 spells CASSLDFPKGLGYTF. The DNA for the CDR3 is TGTGCCAGCAGCTTAGATTTCCCGAAGGGGCTCGGCTACACCTTC. The complete variable domain, with remaining parts taken from reference TRBV11-2 and TRBJ1-2, reads EAGVAQSPRYKIIEKRQSVAFWCNPISGHATLYWYQQILGQGPKLLIQFQNNGVVDDSQLPKDRFSAERLKGVDSTLKIQPAKLEDSAVYLCASSLDFPKGLGYTFGSGTRLTVV.